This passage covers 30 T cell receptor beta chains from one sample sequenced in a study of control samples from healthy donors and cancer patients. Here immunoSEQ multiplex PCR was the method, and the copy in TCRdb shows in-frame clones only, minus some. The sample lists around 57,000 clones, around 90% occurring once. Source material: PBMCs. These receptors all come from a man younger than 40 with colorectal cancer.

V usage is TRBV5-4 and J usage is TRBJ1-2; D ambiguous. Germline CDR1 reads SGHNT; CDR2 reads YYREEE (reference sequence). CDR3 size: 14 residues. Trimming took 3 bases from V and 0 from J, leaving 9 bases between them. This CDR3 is CASSWWTTNYGYTF. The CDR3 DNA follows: TGTGCCAGCAGCTGGTGGACTACTAACTATGGCTACACCTTC.

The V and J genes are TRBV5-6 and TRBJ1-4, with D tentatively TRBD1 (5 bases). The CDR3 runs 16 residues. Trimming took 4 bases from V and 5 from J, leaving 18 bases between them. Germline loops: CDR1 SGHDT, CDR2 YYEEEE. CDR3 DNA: TGTGCCAGCAGCCTCATCGACGGAAGGGGAAATGAAAAACTGTTTTTT. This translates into CASSLIDGRGNEKLFF.

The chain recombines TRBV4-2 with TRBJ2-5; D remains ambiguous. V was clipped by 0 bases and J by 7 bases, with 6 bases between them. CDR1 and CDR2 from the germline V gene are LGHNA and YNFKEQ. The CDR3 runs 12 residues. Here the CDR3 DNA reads TGTGCCAGCAGCCAAGACGCAGTGACCCAGTACTTC. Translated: CASSQDAVTQYF.

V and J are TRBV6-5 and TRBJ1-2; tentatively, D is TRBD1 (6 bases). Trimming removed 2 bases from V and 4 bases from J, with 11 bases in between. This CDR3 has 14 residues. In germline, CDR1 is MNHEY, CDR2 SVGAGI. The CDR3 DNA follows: TGTGCCAGCAGTTACCGGGGCAGGGGCTATGGCTACACCTTC. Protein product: CASSYRGRGYGYTF.

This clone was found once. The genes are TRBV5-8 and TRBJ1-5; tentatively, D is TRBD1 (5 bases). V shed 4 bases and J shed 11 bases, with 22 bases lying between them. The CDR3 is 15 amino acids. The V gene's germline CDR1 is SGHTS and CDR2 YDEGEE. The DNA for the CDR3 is TGTGCCAGCAGCCTATCCGACAGCAGCCCTGGGACCCAGCATTTT. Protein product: CASSLSDSSPGTQHF. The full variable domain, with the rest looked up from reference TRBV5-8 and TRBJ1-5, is EAGVTQSPTHLIKTRGQQATLRCSPISGHTSVYWYQQALGLGLQFLLWYDEGEERNRGNFPPRFSGRQFPNYSSELNVNALELEDSALYLCASSLSDSSPGTQHFGDGTRLSIL.

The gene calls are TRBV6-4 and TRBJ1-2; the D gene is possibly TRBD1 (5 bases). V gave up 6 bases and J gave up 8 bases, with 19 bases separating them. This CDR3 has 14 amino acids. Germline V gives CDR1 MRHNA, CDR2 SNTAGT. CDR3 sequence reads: CASSPKGNGRGYTF. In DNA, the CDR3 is TGTGCCAGCAGCCCAAAGGGGAACGGGCGCGGCTACACCTTC.

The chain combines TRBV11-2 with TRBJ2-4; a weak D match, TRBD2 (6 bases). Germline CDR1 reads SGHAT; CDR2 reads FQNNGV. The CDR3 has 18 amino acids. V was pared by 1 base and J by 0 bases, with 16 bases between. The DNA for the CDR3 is TGTGCCAGCAGCTTAGGGCGGGATTCCGTCCTAGCCAAAAACATTCAGTACTTC. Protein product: CASSLGRDSVLAKNIQYF.

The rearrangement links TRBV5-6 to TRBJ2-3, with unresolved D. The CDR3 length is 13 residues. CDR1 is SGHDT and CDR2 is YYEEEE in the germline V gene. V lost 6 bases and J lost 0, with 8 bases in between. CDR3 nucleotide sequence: TGTGCCAGCAAGTCTTTGAGCACAGATACGCAGTATTTT. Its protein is CASKSLSTDTQYF. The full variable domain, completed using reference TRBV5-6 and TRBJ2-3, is DAGVTQSPTHLIKTRGQQVTLRCSPKSGHDTVSWYQQALGQGPQFIFQYYEEEERQRGNFPDRFSGHQFPNYSSELNVNALLLGDSALYLCASKSLSTDTQYFGPGTRLTVL.

CDR3 in DNA: TGTGCCAGCAGCTTAGGAGGGGGTAGCTCCTACGAGCAGTACTTC. Translated: CASSLGGGSSYEQYF. J is TRBJ2-7 and V is TRBV11-2, with D perhaps TRBD1 (6 bases). Trimming stripped 1 base from V and 0 bases from J, with 10 bases between. Germline V gene lookup returns CDR1 SGHAT and CDR2 FQNNGV. This CDR3 comprises 15 residues.

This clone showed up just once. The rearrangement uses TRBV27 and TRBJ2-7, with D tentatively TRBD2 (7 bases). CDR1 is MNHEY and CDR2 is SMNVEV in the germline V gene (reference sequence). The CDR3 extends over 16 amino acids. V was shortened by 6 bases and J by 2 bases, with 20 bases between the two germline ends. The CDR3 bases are TGTGCCAGCAGCCCCAGGGGCGGGGGACAAACCTACGAGCAGTACTTC. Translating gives CASSPRGGGQTYEQYF.

CDR3 protein: CASSLATASGITDTQYF. The CDR3 coding sequence is TGTGCCAGCAGCTTAGCCACCGCTAGCGGTATAACAGATACGCAGTATTTT. This rearrangement joins TRBV5-8 to TRBJ2-3; 7 nucleotides align to TRBD2. After removal of 2 bases from V and 3 bases from J, the junction contained 12 bases not matched to a gene. Per germline, CDR1 SGHTS and CDR2 YDEGEE. This CDR3 spans 17 amino acids.

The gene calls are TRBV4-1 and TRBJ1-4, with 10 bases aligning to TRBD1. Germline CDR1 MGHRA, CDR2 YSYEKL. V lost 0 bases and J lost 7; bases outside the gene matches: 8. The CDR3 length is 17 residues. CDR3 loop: CASSQDRRRDRGEKLFF. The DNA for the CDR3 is TGCGCCAGCAGCCAAGATAGGAGGAGGGACAGGGGTGAAAAACTGTTTTTT.

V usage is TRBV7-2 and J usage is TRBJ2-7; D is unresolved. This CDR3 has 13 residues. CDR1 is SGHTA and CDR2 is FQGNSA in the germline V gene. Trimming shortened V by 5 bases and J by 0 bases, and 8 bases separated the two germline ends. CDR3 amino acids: CASSPDDSYEQYV. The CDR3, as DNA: TGTGCCAGCAGCCCAGATGACTCCTACGAGCAGTACGTC.

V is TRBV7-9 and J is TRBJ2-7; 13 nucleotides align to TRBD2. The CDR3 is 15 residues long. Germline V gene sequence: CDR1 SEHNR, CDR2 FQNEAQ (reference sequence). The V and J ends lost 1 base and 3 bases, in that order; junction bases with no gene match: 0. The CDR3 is CASSLGLAGGYEQYF. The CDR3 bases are TGTGCCAGCAGCTTAGGACTAGCGGGGGGCTACGAGCAGTACTTC.

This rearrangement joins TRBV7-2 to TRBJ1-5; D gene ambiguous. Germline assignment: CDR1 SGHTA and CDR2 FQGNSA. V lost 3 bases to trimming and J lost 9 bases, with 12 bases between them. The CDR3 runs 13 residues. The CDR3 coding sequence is TGTGCCAGCAGCTTCGAAGAGGTTTCGCCCCAGCATTTT. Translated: CASSFEEVSPQHF.

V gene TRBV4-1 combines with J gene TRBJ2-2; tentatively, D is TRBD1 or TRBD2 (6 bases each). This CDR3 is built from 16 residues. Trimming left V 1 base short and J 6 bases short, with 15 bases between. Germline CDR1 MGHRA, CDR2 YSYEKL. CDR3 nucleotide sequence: TGCGCCAGCAGCCAAGTGGGGGGCCCAGGGGCCGGGGAGCTGTTTTTT. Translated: CASSQVGGPGAGELFF.

The CDR3 reads CASSSQGYEQFF. CDR3 DNA: TGTGCCAGCAGCTCACAGGGGTATGAGCAGTTCTTC. This sequence joins TRBV7-2 and TRBJ2-1; 7 bases map to TRBD1. The CDR3 contains 12 residues. Germline lookup yields CDR1 SGHTA and CDR2 FQGNSA. V gave up 4 bases and J gave up 8 bases; unmatched junction bases: 2. Full variable domain (remainder filled in from reference TRBV7-2 and TRBJ2-1): GAGVSQSPSNKVTEKGKDVELRCDPISGHTALYWYRQSLGQGLEFLIYFQGNSAPDKSGLPSDRFSAERTGGSVSTLTIQRTQQEDSAVYLCASSSQGYEQFFGPGTRLTVL.

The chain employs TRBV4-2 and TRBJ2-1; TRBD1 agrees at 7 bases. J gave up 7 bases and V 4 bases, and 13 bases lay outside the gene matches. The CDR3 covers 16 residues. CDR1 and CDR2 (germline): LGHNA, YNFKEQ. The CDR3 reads CASSLTGAIEDNEQFF. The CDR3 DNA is TGTGCCAGCAGCCTTACAGGGGCAATCGAAGATAATGAGCAGTTCTTC.

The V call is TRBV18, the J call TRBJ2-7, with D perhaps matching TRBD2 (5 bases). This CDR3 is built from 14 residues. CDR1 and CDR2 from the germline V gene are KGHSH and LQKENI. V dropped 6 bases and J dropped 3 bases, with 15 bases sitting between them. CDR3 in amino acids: CASSVEGGLYEQYV. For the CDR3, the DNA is TGTGCCAGCTCGGTAGAGGGCGGGCTCTACGAGCAGTACGTC.

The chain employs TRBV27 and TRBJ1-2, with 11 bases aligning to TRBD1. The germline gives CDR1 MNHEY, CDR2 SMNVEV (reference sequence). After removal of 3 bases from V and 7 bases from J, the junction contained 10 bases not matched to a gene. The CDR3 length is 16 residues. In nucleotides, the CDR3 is TGTGCCAGCAGTTTTTACCCCGGACAGGGGGCCCTTGGCTACACCTTC. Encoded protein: CASSFYPGQGALGYTF.

The CDR3, as DNA: TGTGCCAGCAGTCGTTCCGGGACAGGGGCCTATAATTCACCCCTCCACTTT. As protein: CASSRSGTGAYNSPLHF. V is TRBV6-6 and J is TRBJ1-6, with TRBD1 matching over 10 bases. The CDR3 loop spans 17 amino acids. V shed 5 bases and J 2 bases; nucleotides not matched to a gene: 6. Germline CDR1 and CDR2: MNHNY and SVGAGI (reference sequence).

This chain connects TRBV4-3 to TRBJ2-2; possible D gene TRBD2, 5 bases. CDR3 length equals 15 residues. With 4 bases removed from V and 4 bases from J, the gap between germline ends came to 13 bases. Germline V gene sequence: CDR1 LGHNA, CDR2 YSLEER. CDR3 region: CASSLGPRGTGELFF. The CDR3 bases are TGCGCCAGCAGCCTCGGACCCCGGGGCACCGGGGAGCTGTTTTTT.

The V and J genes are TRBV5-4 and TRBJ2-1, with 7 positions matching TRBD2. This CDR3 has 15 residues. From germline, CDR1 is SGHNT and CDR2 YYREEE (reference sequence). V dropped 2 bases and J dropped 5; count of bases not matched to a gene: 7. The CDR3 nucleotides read TGTGCCAGCAGCTTAGTGGGGGGGAGGGACAATGAGCAGTTCTTC. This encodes CASSLVGGRDNEQFF.

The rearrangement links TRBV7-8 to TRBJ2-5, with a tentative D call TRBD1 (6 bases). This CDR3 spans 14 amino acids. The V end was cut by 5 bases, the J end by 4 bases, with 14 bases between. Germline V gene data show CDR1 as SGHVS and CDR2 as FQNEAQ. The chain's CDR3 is CASSVTGLGETQYF. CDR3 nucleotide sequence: TGTGCCAGCAGCGTTACAGGGTTGGGAGAGACCCAGTACTTC. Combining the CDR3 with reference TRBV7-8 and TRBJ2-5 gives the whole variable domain GAGVSQSPRYKVAKRGQDVALRCDPISGHVSLFWYQQALGQGPEFLTYFQNEAQLDKSGLPSDRFFAERPEGSVSTLKIQRTQQEDSAVYLCASSVTGLGETQYFGPGTRLLVL.

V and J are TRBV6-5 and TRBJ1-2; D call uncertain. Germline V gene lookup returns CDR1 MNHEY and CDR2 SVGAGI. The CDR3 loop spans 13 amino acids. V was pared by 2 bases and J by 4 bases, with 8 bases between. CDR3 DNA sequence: TGTGCCAGCAGTTACGGACCAGGCTATGGCTACACCTTC. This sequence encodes CASSYGPGYGYTF.

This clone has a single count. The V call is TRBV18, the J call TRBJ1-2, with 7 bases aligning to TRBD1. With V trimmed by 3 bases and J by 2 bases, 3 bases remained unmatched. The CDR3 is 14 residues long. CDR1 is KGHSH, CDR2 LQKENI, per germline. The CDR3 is CASSPGTVNYGYTF. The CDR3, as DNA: TGTGCCAGCTCACCCGGGACAGTGAACTATGGCTACACCTTC.

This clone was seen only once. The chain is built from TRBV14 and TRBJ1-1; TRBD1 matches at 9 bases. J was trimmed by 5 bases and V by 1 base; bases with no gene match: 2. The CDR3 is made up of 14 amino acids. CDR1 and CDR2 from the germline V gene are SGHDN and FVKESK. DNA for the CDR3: TGTGCCAGCAGCCAAGTGGGACAGGGAACTGAAGCTTTCTTT. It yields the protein CASSQVGQGTEAFF.

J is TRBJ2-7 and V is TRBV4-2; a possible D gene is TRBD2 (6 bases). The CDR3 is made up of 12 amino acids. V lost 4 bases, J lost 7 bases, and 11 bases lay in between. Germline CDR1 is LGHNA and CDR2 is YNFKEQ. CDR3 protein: CASSLVAGEQYF. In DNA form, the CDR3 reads TGTGCCAGCAGCCTGGTGGCGGGAGAGCAGTACTTC.

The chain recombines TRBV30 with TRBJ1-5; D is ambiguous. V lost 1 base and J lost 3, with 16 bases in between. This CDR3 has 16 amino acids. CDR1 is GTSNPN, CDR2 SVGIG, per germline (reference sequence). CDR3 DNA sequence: TGTGCCTGGAGTGCCTCGACGTCCGGGATCAATCAGCCCCAGCATTTT. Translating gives CAWSASTSGINQPQHF. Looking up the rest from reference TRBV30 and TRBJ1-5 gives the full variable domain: SQTIHQWPATLVQPVGSPLSLECTVEGTSNPNLYWYRQAAGRGLQLLFYSVGIGQISSEVPQNLSASRPQDRQFILSSKKLLLSDSGFYLCAWSASTSGINQPQHFGDGTRLSIL.

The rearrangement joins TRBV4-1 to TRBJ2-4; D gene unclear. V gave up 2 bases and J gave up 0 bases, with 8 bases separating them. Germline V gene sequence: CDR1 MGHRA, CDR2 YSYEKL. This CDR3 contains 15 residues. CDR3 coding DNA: TGCGCCAGCAGCCAATTTCTGGGAGCCAAAAACATTCAGTACTTC. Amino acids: CASSQFLGAKNIQYF.